What follows describes a single TCR beta chain. Its antigen remains unidentified. Base quality data are lacking; no much larger clone is found one base away. The collaborating institutions used their own protocols to collect whole blood in K2EDTA tubes. For TCRbeta analysis, collaborators shipped samples in one of three forms: frozen whole blood, isolated PBMCs, or DNA extracted from either of those sample types. The immunoSEQ Assay, a bias-controlled multiplex PCR, was used to amplify TCRbeta CDR3 regions from genomic DNA. Per the source publication's procedure: Nucleated cell counts per sample were estimated from amplification of reference gene primers within the assay. To quantify the absolute abundance of each unique TCRbeta CDR3 rearrangement, sequence reads were collapsed and filtered. For each sample, productive Simpson clonality was calculated as the square root of Simpson's diversity index across productive rearrangements. In its TCRdb copy, this immuneACCESS table keeps in-frame sequences only and misses some clones. Where compared with another copy, unresolved V genes explain less than half of these, and the others have no known cause. V, J and clone size derive from that table, while D and trimming were established from the DNA sequence. The table for this sample lists approximately 200,000 clones; approximately 83% of them were counted only once. The ten most abundant clones make up roughly 2.4% of the sample.

This sample is drawn from a study of blood T cell repertoires in COVID-19 (dated by TCRdb to the early 2020s). Regarding the study in general: Collaborator samples came from the United States, Italy and Spain and covered acute and convalescent phases of COVID-19. The prospective study material was composed of cDNA or gDNA derived from T cells, B-cell-depleted T cells, or PBMCs. The dataset comprised deeply sampled blood TCRbeta repertoires from subjects exposed to, actively infected with, or recovered from COVID-19. The repertoires were released in a freely available public database intended as a resource for research on the immune response to SARS-CoV-2. The samples were drawn from the first 160 participants of the ongoing ImmuneRACE study and from 1,254 subjects provided by 6 global collaborators. Nearly every sample came with metadata listing a de-identified subject ID, COVID-19 status, age in years and sex. Where available, HLA class I and class II types were obtained from metadata supplied by the sample provider rather than from assay-based typing. The investigation overall reported the following: How much clinical and demographic metadata was included differed by source and by participant, and the metadata was provided uncurated.

The CDR3 runs 14 residues from the cysteine to the phenylalanine. Only the CDR3 region is kept as DNA, spanning 42 bases read in frame from base 1. Trimmed from V: 4 bases; trimmed from J: 7 bases; junction bases lacking a gene match: 4. Taken from the germline V gene (reference sequence), the CDR1 and CDR2 loops are SEHNR and FQNEAQ. This receptor was obtained from a woman aged 55 to 70 with acute or convalescent COVID-19. The chain employs TRBV7-9 and TRBJ1-6; 7 central bases correspond to TRBD1. The sample taken for sequencing was peripheral blood. CDR3 protein: CASSSDRPNSPLHF. The bases are TGTGCCAGCAGCTCGGACAGGCCGAATTCACCCCTCCACTTT. Beyond the CDR3, the reference TRBV7-9 and TRBJ1-6 genes provide the residues; the full variable domain reads: DTGVSQNPRHKITKRGQNVTFRCDPISEHNRLYWYRQTLGQGPEFLTYFQNEAQLEKSRLLSDRFSAERPKGSFSTLEIQRTEQGDSAMYLCASSSDRPNSPLHFGNGTRLTVT.